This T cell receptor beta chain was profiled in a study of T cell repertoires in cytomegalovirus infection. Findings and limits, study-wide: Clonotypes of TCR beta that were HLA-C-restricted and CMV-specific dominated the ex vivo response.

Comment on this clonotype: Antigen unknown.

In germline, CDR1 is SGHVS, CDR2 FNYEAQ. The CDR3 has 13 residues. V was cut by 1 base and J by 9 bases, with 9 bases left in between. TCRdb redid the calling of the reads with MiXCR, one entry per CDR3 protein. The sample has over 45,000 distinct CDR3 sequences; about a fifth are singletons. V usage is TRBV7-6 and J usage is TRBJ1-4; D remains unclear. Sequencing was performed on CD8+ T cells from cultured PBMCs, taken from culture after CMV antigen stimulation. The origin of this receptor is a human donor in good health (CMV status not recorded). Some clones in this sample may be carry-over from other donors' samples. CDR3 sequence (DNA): TGTGCCAGCAGCTTAGGCGGAAATCAAAAACTGTTTTTT. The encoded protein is CASSLGGNQKLFF.